What follows is one T cell receptor (beta chain) and its context. One entry per CDR3 protein, called by TCRdb with MiXCR from the 5' RACE reads. The sample has 200,000 to 300,000 distinct CDR3 sequences, roughly 13% seen once. The data originate from a study of T cells after yellow fever vaccination. V gave up 4 bases and J gave up 0 bases, with 13 bases separating them. The CDR3 runs 15 residues. Germline values: CDR1 SGHKS, CDR2 YYEKEE (reference sequence). The sequence derives from a young man who received the YFV17D yellow fever vaccine. The sequences come from CD4+ T cells sorted from PBMCs, collected 45 days after the yellow fever booster vaccination. This rearrangement joins TRBV5-5 to TRBJ2-5; possibly TRBD1 or TRBD2 for D (6 bases each). This chain's CDR3 is CASSAGTPNQETQYF. The CDR3 nucleotides are TGTGCCAGCAGCGCGGGGACACCTAACCAAGAGACCCAGTACTTC.